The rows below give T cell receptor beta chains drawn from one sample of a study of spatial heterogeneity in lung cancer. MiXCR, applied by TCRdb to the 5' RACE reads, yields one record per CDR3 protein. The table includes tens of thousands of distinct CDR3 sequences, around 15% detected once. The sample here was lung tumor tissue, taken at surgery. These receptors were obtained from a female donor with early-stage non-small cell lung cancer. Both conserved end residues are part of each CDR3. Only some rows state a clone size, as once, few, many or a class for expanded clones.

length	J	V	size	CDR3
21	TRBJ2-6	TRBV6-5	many	CASSYSSPQGRVISGANVLTF
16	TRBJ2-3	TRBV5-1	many	CASRDGAGFVPDTQYF
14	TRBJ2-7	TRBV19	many	CASKLAGSSYEQYF
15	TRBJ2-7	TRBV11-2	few	CASSLDWASSYEQYF
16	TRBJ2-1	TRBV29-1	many	CSVRVLPTSYYNEQFF
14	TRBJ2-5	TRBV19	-	CASQSGARQETQYF
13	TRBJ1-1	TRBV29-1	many	CSVAQGVSTEAFF
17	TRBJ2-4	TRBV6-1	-	CASSATGGLGAKNIQYF
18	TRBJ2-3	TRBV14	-	CASSPPFGLAGGTDTQYF
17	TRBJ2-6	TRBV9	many	CASSGTGTGSGANVLTF
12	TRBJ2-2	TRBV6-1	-	CASRGLAGELFF
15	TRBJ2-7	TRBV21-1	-	CASSIPDRGSYEQYF
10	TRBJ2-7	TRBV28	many	CASGSYEQYF
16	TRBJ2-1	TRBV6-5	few	CASSLQTSGGNNEQFF
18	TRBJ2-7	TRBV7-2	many	CASSPRTSGRPLSYEQYF
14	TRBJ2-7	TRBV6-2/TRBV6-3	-	CASTGTSGSYEQYF
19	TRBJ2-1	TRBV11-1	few	CASSLGYKIAGSSYNEQFF
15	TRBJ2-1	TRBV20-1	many	CSASGRISSYNEQFF
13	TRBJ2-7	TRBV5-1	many	CASSPWTGDEQYF
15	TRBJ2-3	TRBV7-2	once	CASVLGQEHTDTQYF
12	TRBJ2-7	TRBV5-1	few	CASSLKGTEQYF
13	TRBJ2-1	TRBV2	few	CASNSLPGNEQFF